Below, 23 T cell receptor beta chains from the same sample are listed, as sequenced in a study of vaccination and CD4 T cells after COVID-19. Their cognate antigens are unknown. The treatment denotes: roughly 10-day PBMC culture with coronavirus spike peptide pools or control peptides (ViraFEST assay). Cultured CD4+ T cells had their DNA profiled by the Oncomine TCR Beta short-read assay. TCRdb reprocessed the PCR reads with MiXCR, giving one entry per CDR3 protein. The sample yields over 20,000 distinct CDR3 sequences, less than 70% seen once. The sequencing sample was made of CD4+ T cells from blood, cultured in vitro. The receptors originated from a human donor who had recovered from COVID-19.

This clonotype has only a few counts. CDR3 sequence: CASSPRMGNQPQHF. In nucleotides, the CDR3 is TGTGCCAGCAGTCCCCGGATGGGCAATCAGCCCCAGCATTTT. The chain recombines TRBV12-3 or TRBV12-4 with TRBJ1-5; D not certain. Trimming removed 5 bases from V and 2 bases from J, with 10 bases in between. CDR3 length: 14 residues.

The chain couples TRBV4-2 to TRBJ2-2; 9 bases fit TRBD2. The germline CDR1 and CDR2 sequences are LGHNA and YNFKEQ. The ends lost 4 bases at V and 7 bases at J; junction bases unmatched: 10. The CDR3 covers 16 residues. The CDR3 sequence: CASSRDRREGGGELFF. The CDR3 region has the DNA TGTGCCAGCAGCCGCGATCGGCGGGAGGGAGGCGGGGAGCTGTTTTTT.

J is TRBJ2-5 and V is TRBV12-3 or TRBV12-4; 12 bases map to TRBD2. The trim removed 8 bases at V and 4 bases at J, leaving 8 bases unmatched. The CDR3 runs 15 residues. The CDR3: CASSRLAGEGETQYF. CDR3 DNA sequence: TGTGCCAGCTCCCGACTAGCGGGGGAAGGAGAGACCCAGTACTTC.

This clonotype was detected a few times. The chain combines TRBV19 with TRBJ1-5; D gene ambiguous. The CDR3 is made up of 12 amino acids. The V end was cut by 4 bases, the J end by 4 bases, with 5 bases between. Germline V gene data show CDR1 as LNHDA and CDR2 as SQIVND (reference sequence). The CDR3 region has the DNA TGTGCCAGTAGTAGCCGGAATCAGCCCCAGCATTTT. It encodes CASSSRNQPQHF.

V usage is TRBV19 and J usage is TRBJ1-3; 7 nucleotides line up with TRBD1. V shed 4 bases and J 0 bases; nucleotides not matched to a gene: 3. The CDR3 sequence is 15 residues long. Germline V gene sequence: CDR1 LNHDA, CDR2 SQIVND (reference sequence). For the CDR3, the DNA is TGTGCCAGTAGTACCGGGACAGCCTCTGGAAACACCATATATTTT. It is translated as CASSTGTASGNTIYF.

The chain carries TRBV27 and TRBJ1-1; D perhaps matches TRBD1 (5 bases). CDR3 length: 17 amino acids. The germline V gene has CDR1 MNHEY and CDR2 SMNVEV (reference sequence). V was clipped by 2 bases and J by 4 bases, with 20 bases between them. DNA for the CDR3: TGTGCCAGCAGTTTAAAAGGGGTCGGTCCTGAGCGCACTGAAGCTTTCTTT. Translating it yields CASSLKGVGPERTEAFF.

The chain joins TRBV11-2 to TRBJ1-3; D not resolved. Trimming shortened V by 4 bases and J by 0 bases, and 10 bases separated the two germline ends. The germline gives CDR1 SGHAT, CDR2 FQNNGV. The CDR3 extends over 15 amino acids. CDR3 protein: CASSSPRASGNTIYF. As DNA, the CDR3 is TGTGCCAGCAGCTCCCCGAGGGCCTCTGGAAACACCATATATTTT.

The chain has TRBV4-2 and TRBJ2-3, with a possible D match to TRBD1 (5 bases). The CDR3 totals 15 residues. The V and J ends lost 0 bases and 6 bases respectively, with 13 bases between them. Germline loops: CDR1 LGHNA, CDR2 YNFKEQ. This CDR3 reads CASSQDWGWQDTQYF. The CDR3 DNA reads TGTGCCAGCAGCCAAGATTGGGGCTGGCAGGATACGCAGTATTTT.

The chain couples TRBV5-1 to TRBJ2-5; TRBD2 matches at 12 bases. Germline CDR1 reads SGHRS; CDR2 reads YFSETQ. The CDR3 loop spans 17 amino acids. The trim removed 4 bases at V and 5 bases at J, leaving 12 bases unmatched. The CDR3, as DNA: TGCGCCAGCAGCGGATCCGGACTAGCGGGAATGCACGAGACCCAGTACTTC. Translating it yields CASSGSGLAGMHETQYF.

This rearrangement joins TRBV7-9 to TRBJ2-7, with 9 positions matching TRBD1. Germline V gives CDR1 SEHNR, CDR2 FQNEAQ (reference sequence). The CDR3 sequence is 14 residues long. V dropped 5 bases and J dropped 2; count of bases not matched to a gene: 4. In DNA, the CDR3 is TGTGCCAGCAGCCGCGGACAGGGGACCTACGAGCAGTACTTC. Translated: CASSRGQGTYEQYF.

This chain links TRBV6-1 with TRBJ1-5; weak D call: TRBD1 (6 bases). The CDR3 extends over 11 amino acids. The V gene's germline CDR1 is MNHNS and CDR2 SASEGT. Trimming took off 5 bases at V and 11 bases at J, with 10 bases between the two ends. This CDR3 is CASSTQGTQHF. CDR3 sequence (DNA): TGTGCCAGCAGTACGCAGGGGACCCAGCATTTT.

This clonotype was detected a few times. DNA for the CDR3: TGTGCCAGCAGCTTGGCCGCGTGGACTAGCGGCCCGAGGGAAGAGACCCAGTACTTC. This sequence encodes CASSLAAWTSGPREETQYF. The rearrangement links TRBV5-6 to TRBJ2-5, with 10 bases identical to TRBD2. The germline gives CDR1 SGHDT, CDR2 YYEEEE. This CDR3 contains 19 residues. V shed 0 bases, J shed 3 bases, and the junction held 14 bases outside the gene matches.

The table lists this clonotype with a few counts. The chain employs TRBV12-3 or TRBV12-4 and TRBJ1-6, with TRBD1 matching over 7 bases. With 6 bases clipped from V and 11 bases from J, the junction kept 10 bases outside the gene matches. The CDR3 spans 14 residues. The CDR3 DNA reads TGTGCCAGCAGCCAGGGGGGGATCGGGACACCCCTCCACTTT. Translated, it gives CASSQGGIGTPLHF.

With regard to this clonotype: Its ends do not fully match the called genes, so a read error is possible. This chain uses TRBV6-1 with TRBJ1-2; D call uncertain. The CDR3 consists of 15 residues. Germline CDR1 MNHNS, CDR2 SASEGT. In nucleotides, the CDR3 is TGTGCCATCAGTGAAAGAGCACAAGCTAACTATGGCTACACCTTC. It is translated as CAISERAQANYGYTF.

V is TRBV19 and J is TRBJ2-2; D is possibly TRBD1 or TRBD2 (5 bases each). CDR1 and CDR2 from the germline V gene are LNHDA and SQIVND (reference sequence). The CDR3 has 13 amino acids. Trimming pared 7 bases from V and 3 bases from J, leaving 9 bases between. CDR3: CASTQGDTGELFF. CDR3 bases: TGTGCCAGTACCCAGGGAGACACCGGGGAGCTGTTTTTT.

The table lists this clonotype with a few counts. This sequence joins TRBV24-1 and TRBJ2-7, with D unresolved. Per the germline V gene, CDR1 is KGHDR and CDR2 is SFDVKD. The CDR3 is 11 amino acids. Deletions cut 4 bases from V and 7 bases from J, with 7 bases between. The CDR3 bases are TGTGCCACCAGTGAGGCCGATGAGCAGTACTTC. Translation: CATSEADEQYF.

The V and J genes are TRBV20-1 and TRBJ1-6, with D possibly matching TRBD1 (5 bases). V lost 4 bases, J lost 7 bases, and 14 bases lay in between. CDR1 DFQATT and CDR2 SNEGSKA come from the germline V gene (reference sequence). The CDR3 loop spans 14 amino acids. CDR3 DNA: TGCAGTGCTATATTCCAACAGGAGAATTCACCCCTCCACTTT. It encodes CSAIFQQENSPLHF.

This chain uses TRBV12-3 or TRBV12-4 with TRBJ2-3, with 10 bases matching TRBD2. This CDR3 comprises 16 residues. V shed 7 bases and J 2 bases; nucleotides not matched to a gene: 9. The DNA of the CDR3 is TGTGCCAGCAACCTAGCGGGAGCAACACACACAGATACGCAGTATTTT. Its translation: CASNLAGATHTDTQYF.

This clonotype was picked up a small number of times. The chain links TRBV10-3 to TRBJ1-3, with D possibly matching TRBD1 (5 bases). V lost 2 bases and J 0 bases, leaving 8 bases between the germline ends. The germline V gene encodes CDR1 ENHRY and CDR2 SYGVKD. This CDR3 is 15 amino acids long. CDR3 in amino acids: CAISEQGISGNTIYF. CDR3 DNA: TGTGCCATCAGTGAGCAGGGCATCTCTGGAAACACCATATATTTT.

The V call is TRBV20-1, the J call TRBJ2-5; D is ambiguous. In germline, CDR1 is DFQATT, CDR2 SNEGSKA (reference sequence). V gave up 0 bases and J gave up 2 bases, with 4 bases separating them. The CDR3 runs to 12 residues. The DNA for the CDR3 is TGCAGTGCTAGAGAAATTCAAGAGACCCAGTACTTC. This codes for CSAREIQETQYF.

This chain uses TRBV28 with TRBJ2-2; D call uncertain. Germline V CDR1 and CDR2: MDHEN, SYDVKM. Trimming took off 8 bases at V and 4 bases at J, with 8 bases between the two ends. This CDR3 has 12 amino acids. The CDR3 is CASCGPTGELFF. CDR3 sequence (DNA): TGTGCCAGCTGTGGACCCACCGGGGAGCTGTTTTTT.

The rearrangement uses TRBV5-1 and TRBJ2-2; D possibly corresponds to TRBD1 (6 bases). The V gene lost 2 bases and the J gene lost 3 bases, with 8 bases spanning the gap. The CDR3 has 14 amino acids. Per the germline V gene, CDR1 is SGHRS and CDR2 is YFSETQ. The CDR3 DNA reads as TGCGCCAGCAGCTTAGGGACATACACCGGGGAGCTGTTTTTT. Encoded protein: CASSLGTYTGELFF. Using reference TRBV5-1 and TRBJ2-2 for the parts outside the CDR3, the full variable domain is KAGVTQTPRYLIKTRGQQVTLSCSPISGHRSVSWYQQTPGQGLQFLFEYFSETQRNKGNFPGRFSGRQFSNSRSEMNVSTLELGDSALYLCASSLGTYTGELFFGEGSRLTVL.

The chain combines TRBV20-1 with TRBJ1-2; 8 bases line up with TRBD1. The CDR3 covers 16 residues. V trimming: 1 base; J trimming: 5 bases; junction bases outside the gene matches: 12. Germline lookup yields CDR1 DFQATT and CDR2 SNEGSKA (reference sequence). The CDR3 DNA follows: TGCAGTGCTAGAGCCATGGCCACAGGGGGAGGATATGGCTACACCTTC. This codes for CSARAMATGGGYGYTF.